What follows are 5 T cell receptor beta chains derived from one specimen sequenced in a study of shared clonotypes between healthy human individuals. The naive CD8 population came from CD45RO-negative cells selected for CCR7, without terminally differentiated effector memory CD45RA+ cells. TCRdb's copy holds only in-frame clones and misses some; the assay was immunoSEQ multiplex PCR. The data hold fewer than 1 million clones, with 90% to 98% observed a single time. Sample: naive CD8+ T cells sorted from blood. The receptors stem from a young man in good health.

The V and J genes are TRBV7-9 and TRBJ2-3, with TRBD2 matching over 12 bases. Trimming at V came to 3 bases and at J to 4 bases, leaving 2 bases not matched to a gene. Germline V CDR1 and CDR2: SEHNR, FQNEAQ (reference sequence). CDR3 size: 15 residues. The chain's CDR3 is CASSFLAGGPDTQYF. CDR3 DNA sequence: TGTGCCAGCAGCTTCCTAGCGGGAGGGCCAGATACGCAGTATTTT. Combining the CDR3 with reference TRBV7-9 and TRBJ2-3 gives the whole variable domain DTGVSQNPRHKITKRGQNVTFRCDPISEHNRLYWYRQTLGQGPEFLTYFQNEAQLEKSRLLSDRFSAERPKGSFSTLEIQRTEQGDSAMYLCASSFLAGGPDTQYFGPGTRLTVL.

The V gene is TRBV4-2, the J gene TRBJ2-7; perhaps TRBD2 as D (5 bases). The CDR3 totals 16 residues. The V end was cut by 1 base, the J end by 3 bases, with 16 bases between. CDR1 and CDR2 (germline): LGHNA, YNFKEQ. CDR3 protein: CASSQVVQMGDYEQYF. CDR3 bases: TGTGCCAGCAGCCAAGTCGTTCAGATGGGAGACTACGAGCAGTACTTC.

J is TRBJ2-7 and V is TRBV19, with 8 positions matching TRBD2. V gave up 3 bases and J gave up 4 bases; unmatched junction bases: 2. This CDR3 has 13 residues. Germline loops: CDR1 LNHDA, CDR2 SQIVND (reference sequence). CDR3 region: CASSMASGYEQYF. The DNA of the CDR3 is TGTGCCAGTAGTATGGCTAGCGGGTACGAGCAGTACTTC. The whole variable domain, remainder taken from reference TRBV19 and TRBJ2-7, is DGGITQSPKYLFRKEGQNVTLSCEQNLNHDAMYWYRQDPGQGLRLIYYSQIVNDFQKGDIAEGYSVSREKKESFPLTVTSAQKNPTAFYLCASSMASGYEQYFGPGTRLTVT.

This clone was recorded only once. J is TRBJ1-2 and V is TRBV4-1; the D gene is possibly TRBD1 (6 bases). The length of the CDR3 is 14 residues. Trimming shortened V by 5 bases and J by 6 bases, and 16 bases separated the two germline ends. Germline assignment: CDR1 MGHRA and CDR2 YSYEKL. The CDR3 sequence is CASSEGGGGNGYTF. The CDR3 DNA sequence: TGCGCCAGCAGCGAAGGGGGTGGGGGTAATGGCTACACCTTC.

This sequence joins TRBV10-1 and TRBJ1-5; no definite D call. With 7 bases removed from V and 1 base from J, the gap between germline ends came to 23 bases. From germline, CDR1 is WNHNN and CDR2 SYGVQD (reference sequence). The CDR3 is made up of 18 amino acids. The CDR3 sequence is CASIYRAPCCESNQPQHF. The CDR3 DNA reads TGCGCCAGCATATATAGGGCTCCTTGTTGCGAAAGCAATCAGCCCCAGCATTTT.